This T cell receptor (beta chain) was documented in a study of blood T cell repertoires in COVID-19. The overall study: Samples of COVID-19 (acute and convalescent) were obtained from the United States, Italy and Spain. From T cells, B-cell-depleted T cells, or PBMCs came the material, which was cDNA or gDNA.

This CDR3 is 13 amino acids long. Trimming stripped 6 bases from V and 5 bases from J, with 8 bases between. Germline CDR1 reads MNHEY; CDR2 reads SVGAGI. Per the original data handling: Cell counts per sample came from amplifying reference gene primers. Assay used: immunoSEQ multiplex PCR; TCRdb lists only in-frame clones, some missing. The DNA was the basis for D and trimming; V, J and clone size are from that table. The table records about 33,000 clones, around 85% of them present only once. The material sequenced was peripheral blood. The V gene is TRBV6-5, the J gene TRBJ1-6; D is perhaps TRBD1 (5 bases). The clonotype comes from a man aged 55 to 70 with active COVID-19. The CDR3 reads CASREGNNSPLHF. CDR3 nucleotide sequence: TGTGCCAGCAGGGAGGGGAATAATTCACCCCTCCACTTT.